These 20 T cell receptor beta chains were sequenced from one sample in a study of blood T cell repertoires in COVID-19. Sequencing used immunoSEQ multiplex PCR; TCRdb keeps in-frame clones, though not all of them. The top ten clones hold 15% to 20% of a sample with more than 100,000 clones, 89% of them seen once. The sample taken for sequencing was peripheral blood. The origin of the receptors is a woman of 80 years or more in a cohort sampled during active COVID-19.

The chain recombines TRBV30 with TRBJ2-5, with 7 bases aligning to TRBD2. The CDR3 contains 13 residues. V gave up 3 bases and J gave up 10 bases; unmatched junction bases: 11. Germline V lookup: CDR1 GTSNPN, CDR2 SVGIG (reference sequence). The CDR3 is CAWRGGEGRDQYF. In nucleotides, the CDR3 is TGTGCCTGGAGGGGGGGGGAGGGAAGAGACCAGTACTTC.

The gene calls are TRBV5-1 and TRBJ2-7, with 9 bases identical to TRBD2. The CDR3 is 18 amino acids. Trimming cost V 4 bases and J 2 bases; bases outside gene matches: 16. CDR1 is SGHRS, CDR2 YFSETQ, per germline. The CDR3 bases are TGCGCCAGCAGCCTGGCCCCCTCAGTCGCGGGGGGGACCTACGAGCAGTACTTC. This gives the protein CASSLAPSVAGGTYEQYF.

The V gene is TRBV10-3, the J gene TRBJ1-2; 7 nucleotides line up with TRBD1. Germline loops: CDR1 ENHRY, CDR2 SYGVKD. The CDR3 is 13 amino acids. Trimming at V came to 8 bases and at J to 0 bases, leaving 3 bases not matched to a gene. The CDR3 DNA sequence: TGTGCCATCGGAGGGGGCTCTAACTATGGCTACACCTTC. It codes for CAIGGGSNYGYTF.

The chain uses TRBV28 and TRBJ2-6; D not resolved. Between the trimmed V and J ends, which lost 4 bases and 2 bases, there was a span of 6 bases. The CDR3 runs 14 residues. Germline lookup yields CDR1 MDHEN and CDR2 SYDVKM. Written as DNA, the CDR3 is TGTGCCAGCAGTTCCCCTACTGGGGCCAACGTCCTGACTTTC. This codes for CASSSPTGANVLTF.

The chain combines TRBV25-1 with TRBJ2-2; TRBD1 matches at 7 bases. J was trimmed by 5 bases and V by 3 bases; bases with no gene match: 3. Per germline, CDR1 MGHDK and CDR2 SYGVNS. There are 14 residues in the CDR3. The CDR3 coding sequence is TGTGCCAGCAGTGAGACAGGGCGTACCGGGGAGCTGTTTTTT. This encodes CASSETGRTGELFF.

About this clone: The junction departs from the called germline gene at one end, perhaps through a read error. This chain uses TRBV23-1 with TRBJ1-6; TRBD1 aligns across 8 bases. TRBV23-1 is an ORF; its function is uncertain. This CDR3 comprises 18 residues. The CDR3 loop reads CASCQPRQGRADNSPLHF. CDR3 sequence (DNA): TGCGCCAGCTGTCAACCACGACAGGGGAGGGCGGATAATTCACCCCTCCACTTT.

For this clone: Other DNA sequences within the sample encode an identical CDR3. The chain joins TRBV30 to TRBJ2-5, with 7 positions matching TRBD2. Germline trimming cut 5 bases from V and 10 bases from J; bases unmatched to any gene: 13. The CDR3 sequence is 13 residues long. Germline CDR1 and CDR2: GTSNPN and SVGIG (reference sequence). The CDR3: CAWRAGEGRDQYF. The CDR3 DNA reads as TGTGCCTGGCGGGCGGGGGAGGGAAGAGACCAGTACTTC.

The chain employs TRBV18 and TRBJ1-1, with 7 bases identical to TRBD1. The CDR3 loop spans 14 amino acids. The germline V gene has CDR1 KGHSH and CDR2 LQKENI. The V gene end was trimmed by 6 bases and the J gene end by 5 bases; junction bases not matched to a gene: 9. For the CDR3, the DNA is TGTGCCAGCTCGTTCTCCGGGGACAGTACTGAAGCTTTCTTT. Protein: CASSFSGDSTEAFF. The full variable domain, in which reference TRBV18 and TRBJ1-1 provide the parts outside the CDR3, is NAGVMQNPRHLVRRRGQEARLRCSPMKGHSHVYWYRQLPEEGLKFMVYLQKENIIDESGMPKERFSAEFPKEGPSILRIQQVVRGDSAAYFCASSFSGDSTEAFFGQGTRLTVV.

This clone occurred once. This chain joins TRBV28 and TRBJ2-5, with 10 bases identical to TRBD1. The germline V gene encodes CDR1 MDHEN and CDR2 SYDVKM. The CDR3 has 15 amino acids. V was clipped by 5 bases and J by 4 bases; unmatched bases: 7. CDR3 bases: TGTGCCAGCAGTCCGGGACAGGGGCACGTAGAGACCCAGTACTTC. This gives the protein CASSPGQGHVETQYF.

The genes are TRBV27 and TRBJ1-2; D not resolved. Germline CDR1 and CDR2: MNHEY and SMNVEV (reference sequence). Trimming removed 1 base from V and 0 bases from J, with 9 bases in between. The CDR3 contains 15 residues. The CDR3: CASSLYPGSNYGYTF. DNA of the CDR3: TGTGCCAGCAGTTTATATCCGGGTTCTAACTATGGCTACACCTTC.

The rearrangement joins TRBV30 to TRBJ1-4, with 10 bases aligning to TRBD1. CDR1 and CDR2 (germline): GTSNPN, SVGIG (reference sequence). V shed 6 bases and J 7 bases; nucleotides not matched to a gene: 11. The CDR3 has 15 amino acids. The CDR3 nucleotides read TGTGCCTGCCCGCCCCGGACAGGGGGGACTGAAAAACTGTTTTTT. This encodes CACPPRTGGTEKLFF.

CDR3 loop: CSARGARELFF. DNA of the CDR3: TGCAGTGCTAGAGGGGCACGGGAGCTGTTTTTT. This chain joins TRBV20-1 and TRBJ2-2, with D unclear. Trimming stripped 1 base from V and 9 bases from J, with 6 bases between. The CDR3 has 11 amino acids. Germline CDR1 is DFQATT and CDR2 is SNEGSKA (reference sequence).

The chain has TRBV6-5 and TRBJ1-2; 10 bases align to TRBD1. Germline V gene lookup returns CDR1 MNHEY and CDR2 SVGAGI. V trimming: 5 bases; J trimming: 4 bases; junction bases outside the gene matches: 7. The CDR3 contains 15 residues. CDR3 region: CASSQTGGFGYGYTF. The CDR3 DNA follows: TGTGCCAGCAGTCAGACAGGGGGCTTTGGCTATGGCTACACCTTC.

This clone has just a few counts. The chain combines TRBV7-9 with TRBJ2-7; D call uncertain. CDR1 SEHNR and CDR2 FQNEAQ come from the germline V gene (reference sequence). The length of the CDR3 is 12 residues. V gave up 1 base and J gave up 5 bases, with 6 bases separating them. CDR3 loop: CASSLGQNEQYF. As DNA, the CDR3 is TGTGCCAGCAGCTTAGGACAAAACGAGCAGTACTTC.

The rearrangement joins TRBV4-1 to TRBJ1-6, with 7 positions matching TRBD1. CDR1 and CDR2 from the germline V gene are MGHRA and YSYEKL. With V trimmed by 0 bases and J by 7 bases, 12 bases remained unmatched. This CDR3 has 18 amino acids. The CDR3 DNA reads TGCGCCAGCAGCCAAGATTCGGCAGGGGGATTTAGAAATTCACCCCTCCACTTT. As protein: CASSQDSAGGFRNSPLHF.

CDR3 loop: CASTKSGNYGYTF. The CDR3 bases are TGTGCCAGCACGAAATCAGGGAACTATGGCTACACCTTC. The chain couples TRBV2 to TRBJ1-2; possible D gene TRBD1, 5 bases. CDR3 length: 13 amino acids. Trimming left V 7 bases short and J 2 bases short, with 11 bases between. Germline lookup yields CDR1 SNHLY and CDR2 FYNNEI. Variable domain in full (rest from reference TRBV2 and TRBJ1-2): EPEVTQTPSHQVTQMGQEVILRCVPISNHLYFYWYRQILGQKVEFLVSFYNNEISEKSEIFDDQFSVERPDGSNFTLKIRSTKLEDSAMYFCASTKSGNYGYTFGSGTRLTVV.

The J gene is TRBJ2-7, the V gene TRBV6-6; TRBD2 agrees at 12 bases. The CDR3 loop spans 16 amino acids. J gave up 4 bases and V 6 bases, and 10 bases lay outside the gene matches. Germline CDR1 MNHNY, CDR2 SVGAGI (reference sequence). In DNA form, the CDR3 reads TGTGCCAGCAGCCTGACTAGCGGGGGCCTCGCATACGAGCAGTACTTC. Its protein is CASSLTSGGLAYEQYF.

The V and J genes are TRBV2 and TRBJ2-1, with D perhaps TRBD1 (5 bases). Germline CDR1 and CDR2: SNHLY and FYNNEI. CDR3 length: 13 amino acids. Trimming left V 6 bases short and J 0 bases short, with 6 bases between. The CDR3 loop reads CASRQDSYNEQFF. The CDR3 nucleotides read TGTGCCAGCAGACAGGACTCCTACAATGAGCAGTTCTTC.

J is TRBJ2-5 and V is TRBV6-5; 8 nucleotides align to TRBD1. Per germline, CDR1 MNHEY and CDR2 SVGAGI. With V trimmed by 6 bases and J by 7 bases, 7 bases remained unmatched. CDR3 size: 13 residues. CDR3 in amino acids: CASSPGGRGTQYF. In DNA form, the CDR3 reads TGTGCCAGCAGCCCAGGGGGCAGAGGGACCCAGTACTTC.

V usage is TRBV29-1 and J usage is TRBJ1-5, with a tentative D call TRBD1 (5 bases). The CDR3 extends over 12 amino acids. Trimming shortened V by 4 bases and J by 3 bases, and 7 bases separated the two germline ends. Germline CDR1 reads SQVTM; CDR2 reads ANQGSEA. Written as DNA, the CDR3 is TGCAGCGTTGGGGGCGCCAATCAGCCCCAGCATTTT. This encodes CSVGGANQPQHF. The variable domain in full, with the rest retrieved from reference TRBV29-1 and TRBJ1-5, is SAVISQKPSRDICQRGTSLTIQCQVDSQVTMMFWYRQQPGQSLTLIATANQGSEATYESGFVIDKFPISRPNLTFSTLTVSNMSPEDSSIYLCSVGGANQPQHFGDGTRLSIL.